This entry is about one TCR beta chain. This entry is derived from a study of blood T cell repertoires in COVID-19. Study details: T cells, B-cell-depleted T cells, or PBMCs supplied cDNA or gDNA.

Participants' reported clinical history set cohort assignment. Authors' methods: Reference gene primer amplification yielded estimated nucleated cell counts. Sequencing used immunoSEQ multiplex PCR; TCRdb keeps in-frame clones, though not all of them. D and trimming come from the DNA, and the V and J calls and clone size come from that table. The sample holds 400,000 to 550,000 clones, about 85% seen once. Looked up from germline, CDR1 is LGHNA and CDR2 is YNFKEQ. The junction had 4 bases not matched to a gene; V was cut back by 1 base and J by 5 bases. The CDR3 runs to 15 residues. The gene calls are TRBV4-2 and TRBJ1-4, with TRBD1 matching over 7 bases. This clonotype was obtained from a woman between 18 and 29 years old with acute COVID-19. The sample was PBMCs or T cells enriched from blood (not recorded which). This CDR3 is CASSQGGTVNEKLFF. CDR3 DNA: TGTGCCAGCAGCCAAGGAGGGACAGTAAATGAAAAACTGTTTTTT.